This T cell receptor beta chain was captured in a study of T-cell memory formation after mild COVID-19 (dated by TCRdb to about 2021). For the wider study: Most TCR sequence clusters were specific to one of the two donors. T-cell clones expanding and contracting after mild COVID-19 in a couple of donors were tracked by longitudinal TCRalpha and TCRbeta repertoire sequencing. The cohort comprised two young, previously healthy adult volunteers, one female and one male. What the authors observed across the whole study: Clones that contracted from day 15 to 85 showed balanced CD4/CD8 phenotypes, whereas a second wave of clones that expanded from day 15 to 37 leaned towards CD4+. The study covered only a couple of mild cases, and larger cohorts including severe cases with pre-infection samples were considered necessary. The detection of some responding clones in pre-infection memory suggests that pre-existing cross-reactive memory T cells joined the SARS-CoV-2 response. Whether the second-wave clones peaking on day 37 were SARS-CoV-2 specific was not confirmed. Contracting CD4+ clones were found mainly in CM and EM memory subsets, while CD8+ clones were enriched in EMRA.

V loses 5 bases at its end and J loses 7 bases; junction bases beyond the gene matches: 21. The germline V gene (reference sequence) supplies CDR1 SEHNR and CDR2 FQNEAQ. Taken from cysteine to phenylalanine, the CDR3 has 19 residues. This entry keeps only the CDR3 DNA: 57 bases, framed from base 1. To note about this clonotype: The antigen this receptor binds is unknown. No base-level quality is on record; no much larger clone is a single base apart.

Ficoll-Paque density gradient centrifugation was used to isolate PBMCs. TCRdb lists the instrument as Illumina NovaSeq 6000. TCRalpha and TCRbeta cDNA libraries were constructed by 5'RACE with constant-segment primers, with sample barcodes and unique molecular identifiers being introduced. Trizol reagent was used to extract RNA from every sample. The libraries were amplified in two PCR steps, and the second step added a second sample barcode and Illumina TruSeq adapters. The libraries were sequenced on an Illumina NovaSeq using 2 x 150 bp paired-end reads. Per the original workflow: With migec v1.2.7, reads were demultiplexed and then collapsed into UMI-guided consensus sequences. Using mixcr v2.1.11, UMI consensuses were aligned to TRA and TRB V and J templates and then assembled into clonotypes. A clonotype was counted as expanded or contracted only if both edgeR and NoisET called the change significant, with noise models trained on biological replicates. For edgeR calls, the thresholds were a false discovery rate-adjusted p below 0.01 and a log2 fold-change of 1. As an exploratory analysis of dynamics, max-normalized trajectories of the 1000 most abundant clonotypes were examined by PCA with hierarchical clustering. Each responding clone was given a CD4 or CD8 phenotype based on the CD4+ and CD8+ repertoires, which had been sequenced separately. TCRdb reanalyzed the raw reads on its own, using fastp at Q25 for trimming and MiXCR for clone calling, and kept in-frame beta chains. Here each entry gathers all rows of one CDR3 protein and keeps the most common genes and DNA. The V and J calls were determined by TCRdb, not by the authors. The sample has roughly 150,000 distinct CDR3 sequences on record, roughly 15% of them singletons. In total, the top ten clones hold roughly 14% of the sample.

The rearranged segments are TRBV7-9 and TRBJ2-1, and TRBD2 aligns with 9 junction nucleotides. Sequenced material: PBMCs or a T cell subset sorted from them (not recorded which). The sequence was collected from an adult woman who had mild COVID-19 (a few samples of this study predate the infection). The sample titles of this study are shuffled in the database, so cell type and time point are left out; the donor was told from shared clones. The DNA sequence is given as TGTGCCAGCAGCAAGGCAGGACTAGCGCAAGTGAGTCCGTATAATGAGCAGTTCTTC. Its protein product is CASSKAGLAQVSPYNEQFF.